This entry lists 28 T cell receptor beta chains sequenced from one sample in a study of post-analysis software for immune sequencing data. Regarding the study as a whole: TRBV5-6, TRBV5-1 and TRBV20-1 belonged to a set of roughly 5 TRBV segments that were more frequent in patients than controls.

Which antigens these TCRs recognize remains unknown. Presence of unique molecular identifiers characterized the TCR beta cDNA libraries. TCRdb re-analysed the PCR reads in MiXCR, keeping a single row per CDR3 protein. Of some 370,000 distinct CDR3 sequences in the sample, roughly 38% were seen once. The material sequenced was blood. The receptors were gathered from a girl between 5 and 17 years old with multiple sclerosis.

A few counts support this clonotype. V and J are TRBV7-9 and TRBJ2-3, with D unclear. V lost 2 bases and J lost 2, with 20 bases in between. Germline V gene lookup returns CDR1 SEHNR and CDR2 FQNEAQ (reference sequence). The CDR3 loop spans 18 amino acids. DNA for the CDR3: TGTGCCAGCAGCTTAACGCTGCACGTAGGACCACACACAGATACGCAGTATTTT. Amino acids: CASSLTLHVGPHTDTQYF.

This clonotype was counted at least ten times. This sequence joins TRBV27 and TRBJ2-1; D perhaps matches TRBD1 (5 bases). This CDR3 has 16 residues. Germline lookup yields CDR1 MNHEY and CDR2 SMNVEV (reference sequence). The germline V and J ends were trimmed by 7 bases and 0 bases, with 16 bases remaining between them. The CDR3 DNA is TGTGCCAGCATCCCGACAGCATCCAGCTCCTACAATGAGCAGTTCTTC. Amino acid sequence: CASIPTASSSYNEQFF.

This clonotype was picked up a small number of times. The chain links TRBV20-1 to TRBJ2-3, with 8 bases identical to TRBD2. The CDR3 runs to 17 residues. With V trimmed by 1 base and J by 5 bases, 14 bases remained unmatched. CDR1 DFQATT and CDR2 SNEGSKA come from the germline V gene (reference sequence). CDR3 amino acids: CSARAYRTSRVGDTQYF. The CDR3 DNA is TGCAGTGCTAGAGCGTACCGGACTAGCCGGGTGGGAGATACGCAGTATTTT.

This clonotype was recorded a few times. The J gene is TRBJ2-7, the V gene TRBV4-2; 8 positions agree with TRBD1. The trim removed 4 bases at V and 0 bases at J, leaving 5 bases unmatched. The CDR3 runs 15 residues. Germline assignment: CDR1 LGHNA and CDR2 YNFKEQ. The CDR3 is CASSPRTGNSYEQYF. The CDR3 nucleotides read TGTGCCAGCAGCCCAAGGACAGGGAACTCCTACGAGCAGTACTTC.

This clonotype was counted many times. The V gene is TRBV28, the J gene TRBJ2-3, with 9 bases lining up with TRBD1. The length of the CDR3 is 17 residues. CDR1 MDHEN and CDR2 SYDVKM come from the germline V gene. The junction had 10 bases not matched to a gene; V was cut back by 4 bases and J by 2 bases. CDR3 in amino acids: CASSSGQGPLNTDTQYF. The CDR3 nucleotides are TGTGCCAGCAGTTCGGGACAGGGTCCCCTCAACACAGATACGCAGTATTTT.

This clonotype showed up just a few times. V usage is TRBV7-2 and J usage is TRBJ2-3; D may be TRBD1 or TRBD2 (6 bases each). CDR1 SGHTA and CDR2 FQGNSA come from the germline V gene. The CDR3 totals 15 residues. V dropped 5 bases and J dropped 2 bases, with 14 bases sitting between them. The CDR3: CASSLGGSPTDTQYF. The DNA for the CDR3 is TGTGCCAGCAGCCTAGGGGGGTCCCCCACAGATACGCAGTATTTT.

This clonotype was seen a handful of times. This chain joins TRBV7-2 and TRBJ1-2; no clear D gene. The length of the CDR3 is 13 residues. In germline, CDR1 is SGHTA, CDR2 FQGNSA. The V end lost 7 bases, the J end lost 5 bases, and 14 bases lay between the germline ends. The CDR3 sequence is CASTLDSRYGYTF. As DNA, the CDR3 is TGTGCCAGCACCCTTGACTCCCGATATGGCTACACCTTC.

This clonotype was observed a handful of times. The J gene is TRBJ1-1, the V gene TRBV5-1; 9 bases line up with TRBD1. This CDR3 contains 17 residues. V lost 4 bases and J lost 5; bases outside the gene matches: 15. Germline V gene data show CDR1 as SGHRS and CDR2 as YFSETQ. CDR3 region: CASSQMGQGKFATEAFF. Here the CDR3 DNA reads TGCGCCAGCAGCCAAATGGGACAGGGAAAATTCGCGACTGAAGCTTTCTTT.

There are a few counts of this clonotype. The CDR3 here is CASMTWGRGNEKLFF. The CDR3 nucleotides are TGTGCCAGCATGACCTGGGGCAGGGGTAATGAAAAACTGTTTTTT. The chain uses TRBV6-5 and TRBJ1-4; TRBD1 might be the D (6 bases). The CDR3 is 15 amino acids. Per the germline V gene, CDR1 is MNHEY and CDR2 is SVGAGI. The germline V and J ends were trimmed by 7 bases and 4 bases, with 16 bases remaining between them.

This clonotype was observed a handful of times. The chain employs TRBV9 and TRBJ2-3; D could derive from TRBD1 or TRBD2 (5 bases each). From germline, CDR1 is SGDLS and CDR2 YYNGEE. The V gene lost 3 bases and the J gene lost 0 bases, with 17 bases spanning the gap. The CDR3 loop spans 17 amino acids. The DNA for the CDR3 is TGTGCCAGCAGCGGCCGGGACGTACTTGTTAGCACAGATACGCAGTATTTT. Protein product: CASSGRDVLVSTDTQYF.

The genes are TRBV5-1 and TRBJ2-7; 7 nucleotides agree with TRBD1. CDR3 size: 13 residues. V lost 0 bases and J lost 6; bases outside the gene matches: 3. Germline V gene sequence: CDR1 SGHRS, CDR2 YFSETQ. The CDR3 DNA reads TGCGCCAGCAGCTTGGGACAGGGCGCCGAGCAGTACTTC. Protein: CASSLGQGAEQYF.

This clonotype was observed a handful of times. The chain links TRBV5-1 to TRBJ2-5; 10 bases are a match to TRBD1. The CDR3 is 15 residues long. Unmatched junction bases numbered 3, after V lost 1 base and J lost 3 bases. The germline V gene encodes CDR1 SGHRS and CDR2 YFSETQ. The CDR3 DNA reads as TGCGCCAGCAGCTTGCACGGGACAGGGGAAGAGACCCAGTACTTC. Translated, it gives CASSLHGTGEETQYF. Full variable domain (missing parts from reference TRBV5-1 and TRBJ2-5): KAGVTQTPRYLIKTRGQQVTLSCSPISGHRSVSWYQQTPGQGLQFLFEYFSETQRNKGNFPGRFSGRQFSNSRSEMNVSTLELGDSALYLCASSLHGTGEETQYFGPGTRLLVL.

This chain links TRBV4-1 with TRBJ2-5; D gene unclear. CDR1 and CDR2 (germline): MGHRA, YSYEKL. Trimming left V 4 bases short and J 1 base short, with 13 bases between. The CDR3 has 15 amino acids. The CDR3 bases are TGCGCCAGCAGCCTCCGTGAGAACCCCCAAGAGACCCAGTACTTC. Translation gives CASSLRENPQETQYF.

This CDR3 reads CASSRNGGAFSFEQYF. For the CDR3, the DNA is TGTGCCAGCAGTCGAAACGGGGGGGCCTTCTCTTTCGAGCAGTACTTC. The chain recombines TRBV25-1 with TRBJ2-7; 8 nucleotides agree with TRBD2. The CDR3 is 16 amino acids. Germline values: CDR1 MGHDK, CDR2 SYGVNS. V was clipped by 5 bases and J by 6 bases; unmatched bases: 15.

This clonotype was seen a single time. Sequence at one end of the junction differs from germline and may be a read error. This chain's CDR3 is CSAREDRGATKNIQYF. The CDR3 region has the DNA TGCAGTGCTAGAGAGGACAGGGGGGCCACCAAAAACATCCAGTACTTC. The J gene is TRBJ2-4, the V gene TRBV20-1, with 10 bases identical to TRBD1. The CDR3 covers 16 residues. Germline V gives CDR1 DFQATT, CDR2 SNEGSKA (reference sequence).

This clonotype was found once. J is TRBJ2-1 and V is TRBV29-1; 7 nucleotides agree with TRBD2. This CDR3 is 14 amino acids long. CDR1 is SQVTM and CDR2 is ANQGSEA in the germline V gene. V trimming: 2 bases; J trimming: 15 bases; junction bases outside the gene matches: 16. The CDR3 DNA sequence: TGCAGCGTTGAATTGAGTGCCCGGCAGGGAGGGCGGTTCTTC. It translates to CSVELSARQGGRFF.

This clonotype was seen repeatedly, ten times or more. The V call is TRBV7-6, the J call TRBJ1-5, with TRBD1 matching over 7 bases. Per germline, CDR1 SGHVS and CDR2 FNYEAQ. This CDR3 is built from 14 residues. Trimming at V came to 1 base and at J to 6 bases, leaving 3 bases not matched to a gene. In nucleotides, the CDR3 is TGTGCCAGCAGCTTAGTACAGGGGAGTCAGCCCCAGCATTTT. It is translated as CASSLVQGSQPQHF. Based on the CDR3 plus reference TRBV7-6 and TRBJ1-5, the full variable domain is GAGVSQSPRYKVTKRGQDVALRCDPISGHVSLYWYRQALGQGPEFLTYFNYEAQQDKSGLPNDRFSAERPEGSISTLTIQRTEQRDSAMYRCASSLVQGSQPQHFGDGTRLSIL.

This chain uses TRBV12-3 or TRBV12-4 with TRBJ2-1; perhaps TRBD2 as D (6 bases). V lost 6 bases and J lost 4, with 13 bases in between. This CDR3 has 14 amino acids. CDR3 loop: CASRTMTSYNEQFF. The CDR3 coding sequence is TGTGCCAGCAGAACCATGACTAGTTACAATGAGCAGTTCTTC.

The rearrangement joins TRBV4-1 to TRBJ2-5; 8 bases are a match to TRBD2. In germline, CDR1 is MGHRA, CDR2 YSYEKL. Losses at the gene ends were 1 base for V and 5 bases for J; bases not matched to a gene: 6. The CDR3 covers 15 residues. CDR3 in DNA: TGCGCCAGCAGCCAAGTGCCGGGGGGGCAGGAGACCCAGTACTTC. It specifies CASSQVPGGQETQYF.

This clonotype was counted only a few times. The chain links TRBV7-9 to TRBJ1-2; D perhaps matches TRBD1 (6 bases). V was clipped by 5 bases and J by 9 bases, with 10 bases between them. Looked up from germline, CDR1 is SEHNR and CDR2 is FQNEAQ (reference sequence). CDR3 length equals 11 residues. The CDR3 is CASSAGGRYTF. The CDR3, as DNA: TGTGCCAGCAGCGCGGGGGGCCGCTACACCTTC.

The chain uses TRBV20-1 and TRBJ1-2; D call uncertain. V lost 0 bases and J lost 4, with 27 bases in between. CDR1 and CDR2 (germline): DFQATT, SNEGSKA (reference sequence). The CDR3 spans 19 residues. The CDR3, as DNA: TGCAGTGCTAGAGATTGGGAAAACGGACGCAATCACTACCCCTATGGCTACACCTTC. This sequence encodes CSARDWENGRNHYPYGYTF.

This clonotype occurred a few times. V usage is TRBV4-3 and J usage is TRBJ2-7; 11 nucleotides match TRBD2. The length of the CDR3 is 14 residues. Germline assignment: CDR1 LGHNA and CDR2 YSLEER. Trimming removed 2 bases from V and 4 bases from J; junction bases left unmatched: 1. The CDR3 coding sequence is TGCGCCAGCAGCCAAACTAGCGGGGGTTACGAGCAGTACTTC. As protein: CASSQTSGGYEQYF.

Points on this clonotype: This may be a read error, as it is one base from a much larger clone. This chain links TRBV5-6 with TRBJ2-5; 10 bases are shared with TRBD2. V shed 3 bases and J 11 bases; nucleotides not matched to a gene: 16. Germline V gives CDR1 SGHDT, CDR2 YYEEEE. CDR3 size: 16 residues. The CDR3 sequence: CASSYGAGGRGNEQYF. The CDR3 DNA follows: TGTGCCAGCAGCTATGGAGCGGGGGGGCGGGGCAATGAGCAGTACTTC.

V usage is TRBV4-1 and J usage is TRBJ2-3; TRBD2 matches 9 bases. Trimming took 1 base from V and 3 from J; bases not matched to a gene: 8. The CDR3 contains 17 residues. Per the germline V gene, CDR1 is MGHRA and CDR2 is YSYEKL. The CDR3 sequence: CASSQGWAGGRTDTQYF. The CDR3 DNA follows: TGCGCCAGCAGCCAAGGTTGGGCGGGGGGGCGAACAGATACGCAGTATTTT.

This clonotype was picked up a small number of times. The junction departs from germline at one end; a sequencing error may be responsible. CDR3 in amino acids: CASSLVSRANDGYTF. The CDR3 DNA follows: TGTGCCAGCAGTTTAGTCTCACGGGCTAACGATGGCTACACCTTC. This chain joins TRBV12-3 or TRBV12-4 and TRBJ1-2; no firm D call. This CDR3 region has 15 residues.

This chain joins TRBV7-6 and TRBJ2-7, with 8 bases that match TRBD2. The CDR3 is 15 amino acids. Germline V gene lookup returns CDR1 SGHVS and CDR2 FNYEAQ. Trimming removed 5 bases from V and 3 bases from J; junction bases left unmatched: 9. Written as DNA, the CDR3 is TGTGCCAGCAGCCCCCGGGGGGGGGCTAACTACGAGCAGTACTTC. This codes for CASSPRGGANYEQYF. Based on the CDR3 plus reference TRBV7-6 and TRBJ2-7, the full variable domain is GAGVSQSPRYKVTKRGQDVALRCDPISGHVSLYWYRQALGQGPEFLTYFNYEAQQDKSGLPNDRFSAERPEGSISTLTIQRTEQRDSAMYRCASSPRGGANYEQYFGPGTRLTVT.

The V and J genes are TRBV27 and TRBJ2-1; 11 bases line up with TRBD2. The CDR3 has 16 residues. The J segment lost 3 bases and the V segment lost 11 bases, leaving 12 bases of the junction unmatched. The V gene's germline CDR1 is MNHEY and CDR2 SMNVEV (reference sequence). CDR3 sequence (DNA): TGTGCCCGCACCTCCCTAGCGGGGGGCCTCTACAATGAGCAGTTCTTC. Its protein is CARTSLAGGLYNEQFF.

This clonotype occurred a few times. This rearrangement joins TRBV29-1 to TRBJ2-1; D is possibly TRBD1 or TRBD2 (5 bases each). CDR3 length equals 15 residues. CDR1 is SQVTM, CDR2 ANQGSEA, per germline. V was pared by 3 bases and J by 0 bases, with 12 bases between. The DNA for the CDR3 is TGCAGCGTTGATGGGGGTGTGAGCTCCTACAATGAGCAGTTCTTC. Translation: CSVDGGVSSYNEQFF.